The 30 T cell receptor beta chains given below trace back to one sample, sequenced in a study of cytomegalovirus exposure and HLA in healthy donors. Clones were sequenced by immunoSEQ multiplex PCR, and TCRdb holds only the in-frame ones, with some missing. The table records around 250,000 clones, around 89% of them present only once. Sequenced sample: PBMCs. These receptor sequences come from a woman between 18 and 29 years old in good health and CMV-seronegative.

This clone came up once. The chain has TRBV18 and TRBJ2-7; TRBD2 might be the D (6 bases). The CDR3 spans 14 residues. The germline V and J ends were trimmed by 1 base and 6 bases, with 13 bases remaining between them. Germline assignment: CDR1 KGHSH and CDR2 LQKENI. This CDR3 reads CASSPRTNPGEQYV. The DNA of the CDR3 is TGTGCCAGCTCACCACGGACTAATCCCGGCGAGCAGTACGTC.

V is TRBV7-8 and J is TRBJ1-6; 10 bases fit TRBD1. V shed 9 bases, J shed 10 bases, and the junction held 6 bases outside the gene matches. CDR3 length: 13 amino acids. Germline CDR1 is SGHVS and CDR2 is FQNEAQ. Written as DNA, the CDR3 is TGTGCCAGTAACAAGGACAGGGGGTCACCCCTCCACTTT. Its protein product is CASNKDRGSPLHF. The whole variable domain, filled in from reference TRBV7-8 and TRBJ1-6, reads GAGVSQSPRYKVAKRGQDVALRCDPISGHVSLFWYQQALGQGPEFLTYFQNEAQLDKSGLPSDRFFAERPEGSVSTLKIQRTQQEDSAVYLCASNKDRGSPLHFGNGTRLTVT.

The rearrangement uses TRBV6-5 and TRBJ1-1; TRBD1 is a possible D gene (5 bases). In germline, CDR1 is MNHEY, CDR2 SVGAGI. This CDR3 is 16 amino acids long. With 0 bases removed from V and 6 bases from J, the gap between germline ends came to 17 bases. The CDR3 loop reads CASSYSIPGVGAEAFF. CDR3 in DNA: TGTGCCAGCAGTTACTCGATCCCGGGGGTGGGCGCTGAAGCTTTCTTT.

The chain is built from TRBV9 and TRBJ2-3; 7 positions agree with TRBD2. The CDR3 runs to 16 residues. The germline CDR1 and CDR2 sequences are SGDLS and YYNGEE. With V trimmed by 0 bases and J by 5 bases, 9 bases remained unmatched. CDR3 sequence reads: CASSVGLTSAGDTQYF. As DNA, the CDR3 is TGTGCCAGCAGCGTAGGCCTAACTAGCGCCGGAGATACGCAGTATTTT.

On this clone: Other DNA sequences in the sample encode the same CDR3. The J gene is TRBJ2-2, the V gene TRBV5-1, with 8 bases aligning to TRBD1. Trimming took 3 bases from V and 1 from J; bases not matched to a gene: 2. The CDR3 extends over 15 amino acids. Germline CDR1 is SGHRS and CDR2 is YFSETQ. The CDR3 loop is CASSSGQGNTGELFF. The CDR3 nucleotides read TGCGCCAGCAGCTCTGGACAGGGGAACACCGGGGAGCTGTTTTTT.

The gene calls are TRBV21-1 and TRBJ2-3; no check of the table's D call, TRBD1, against the DNA was made. TRBV21-1 is described as a pseudogene. The CDR3 spans 16 residues. The chain's CDR3 is CASSKNPGQVSDTQYF. The CDR3 DNA reads TGTGCCAGCAGCAAAAATCCGGGACAGGTCTCAGATACGCAGTATTTT.

The chain links TRBV18 to TRBJ2-7, with 7 bases fitting TRBD1. Germline values: CDR1 KGHSH, CDR2 LQKENI. The CDR3 runs 14 residues. The V and J ends lost 3 bases and 4 bases, in that order; junction bases with no gene match: 6. The DNA of the CDR3 is TGTGCCAGCTCACCGCTGGGACAGCTATACGAGCAGTACGTC. Its translation: CASSPLGQLYEQYV.

The J gene is TRBJ2-5, the V gene TRBV7-9, with 9 bases fitting TRBD1. This CDR3 comprises 17 residues. CDR1 and CDR2 (germline): SEHNR, FQNEAQ (reference sequence). The V segment lost 4 bases and the J segment 2 bases; nucleotides outside the gene matches: 11. This chain's CDR3 is CASSSLMGTGIQETQYF. For the CDR3, the DNA is TGTGCCAGCAGCTCTTTGATGGGGACAGGGATACAAGAGACCCAGTACTTC.

CDR3 residues: CSVTTRGSSYNEQFF. The CDR3 coding sequence is TGCAGCGTAACCACCCGGGGAAGCTCCTACAATGAGCAGTTCTTC. The J gene is TRBJ2-1, the V gene TRBV29-1, with a tentative D call TRBD2 (5 bases). The CDR3 extends over 15 amino acids. Germline CDR1 is SQVTM and CDR2 is ANQGSEA. V was clipped by 6 bases and J by 0 bases, with 15 bases between them.

The chain combines TRBV4-3 with TRBJ2-2, with 7 bases identical to TRBD1. J lost 4 bases, V lost 3 bases, and 5 bases had no gene match. This CDR3 spans 15 amino acids. Germline V gene lookup returns CDR1 LGHNA and CDR2 YSLEER. CDR3 coding DNA: TGCGCCAGCAGCCAGACAGGGTCGGGCACCGGGGAGCTGTTTTTT. It yields the protein CASSQTGSGTGELFF.

The CDR3 sequence is CASSQPTSSYNSPLHF. Written as DNA, the CDR3 is TGCGCCAGCAGCCAACCCACTAGCTCCTATAATTCACCCCTCCACTTT. The chain couples TRBV4-1 to TRBJ1-6; D gene unclear. CDR3 length: 16 amino acids. Trimming pared 2 bases from V and 0 bases from J, leaving 8 bases between. Per the germline V gene, CDR1 is MGHRA and CDR2 is YSYEKL.

The chain carries TRBV6-5 and TRBJ1-6, with TRBD1 identical over 7 bases. The CDR3 is 15 amino acids. V lost 6 bases and J lost 5; bases outside the gene matches: 7. CDR1 is MNHEY, CDR2 SVGAGI, per germline. The chain's CDR3 is CASSRQGEHNSPLHF. The DNA of the CDR3 is TGTGCCAGCAGCAGACAGGGCGAACATAATTCACCCCTCCACTTT.

The V gene is TRBV19, the J gene TRBJ1-5, with D perhaps matching TRBD1 (6 bases). Trimming took off 7 bases at V and 4 bases at J, with 17 bases between the two ends. The germline CDR1 and CDR2 sequences are LNHDA and SQIVND (reference sequence). This CDR3 comprises 15 residues. The DNA of the CDR3 is TGTGCCAGTAACACACCCGAGGGGGGGAATCAGCCCCAGCATTTT. Translating it yields CASNTPEGGNQPQHF.

The chain employs TRBV10-2 and TRBJ1-1; no reliable D call. Trimming cost V 0 bases and J 4 bases, with 15 bases left between them. Looked up from germline, CDR1 is WSHSY and CDR2 is SAAADI. CDR3 size: 16 residues. This CDR3 is CASSESFGVGSTEAFF. CDR3 DNA sequence: TGCGCCAGCAGTGAGTCGTTCGGGGTTGGAAGCACTGAAGCTTTCTTT.

The gene calls are TRBV19 and TRBJ2-2; D possibly corresponds to TRBD1 (5 bases). Germline V gives CDR1 LNHDA, CDR2 SQIVND (reference sequence). Trimming shortened V by 7 bases and J by 4 bases, and 19 bases separated the two germline ends. The length of the CDR3 is 16 residues. The CDR3 nucleotides are TGTGCCAGTACCCTTTTCATACAGGCGCGCACCGGGGAGCTGTTTTTT. It translates to CASTLFIQARTGELFF. Full variable domain (remainder filled in from reference TRBV19 and TRBJ2-2): DGGITQSPKYLFRKEGQNVTLSCEQNLNHDAMYWYRQDPGQGLRLIYYSQIVNDFQKGDIAEGYSVSREKKESFPLTVTSAQKNPTAFYLCASTLFIQARTGELFFGEGSRLTVL.

The chain combines TRBV11-1 with TRBJ1-1; D perhaps matches TRBD1 (5 bases). V lost 7 bases and J lost 1, with 19 bases in between. Germline-derived CDR1 and CDR2 are SGHAT and FQDESV (reference sequence). This CDR3 region has 16 residues. The CDR3 reads CASTLGGIGRNTEAFF. CDR3 nucleotide sequence: TGTGCCAGCACCTTGGGGGGTATTGGGAGGAACACTGAAGCTTTCTTT.

The rearrangement uses TRBV15 and TRBJ1-4; 7 bases map to TRBD1. The V gene end was trimmed by 5 bases and the J gene end by 8 bases; junction bases not matched to a gene: 14. There are 16 residues in the CDR3. CDR1 LNHNV and CDR2 YYDKDF come from the germline V gene (reference sequence). The CDR3 region is CATSLLGTAAGEKLFF. The CDR3 DNA reads TGTGCCACCAGCCTCCTGGGGACAGCGGCGGGGGAAAAACTGTTTTTT.

This clone was seen once. This chain's CDR3 is CASSFSVGGSMNTEAFF. For the CDR3, the DNA is TGTGCCAGCAGTTTTAGTGTCGGGGGTTCGATGAACACTGAAGCTTTCTTT. The chain uses TRBV28 and TRBJ1-1, with D perhaps matching TRBD1 (5 bases). This CDR3 region has 17 residues. Looked up from germline, CDR1 is MDHEN and CDR2 is SYDVKM. Trimming shortened V by 3 bases and J by 0 bases, and 17 bases separated the two germline ends.

This clone was picked up a small number of times. The V call is TRBV5-4, the J call TRBJ2-7; 7 nucleotides match TRBD1. Germline values: CDR1 SGHNT, CDR2 YYREEE (reference sequence). CDR3 length equals 14 residues. V lost 3 bases to trimming and J lost 0 bases; unmatched junction nucleotides: 3. CDR3 DNA sequence: TGTGCCAGCAGCTGGGGGACAGTCTCCTACGAGCAGTACTTC. Translated: CASSWGTVSYEQYF.

The CDR3 bases are TGCGCCAGCAGCCAAGAGGAGGGGGGCTACACCTTC. Its protein is CASSQEEGGYTF. V gene TRBV4-1 combines with J gene TRBJ1-2; D may be TRBD1 (5 bases). The CDR3 has 12 residues. The V and J ends lost 0 bases and 8 bases respectively, with 7 bases between them. CDR1 MGHRA and CDR2 YSYEKL come from the germline V gene.

CDR3 sequence reads: CASSSRGRDEQFF. CDR3 sequence (DNA): TGTGCCAGCAGCTCTCGGGGGAGGGATGAGCAGTTCTTC. V usage is TRBV7-6 and J usage is TRBJ2-1; TRBD2 matches 7 bases. Germline CDR1 reads SGHVS; CDR2 reads FNYEAQ. The CDR3 runs to 13 residues. With V trimmed by 4 bases and J by 8 bases, 5 bases remained unmatched. Combining the CDR3 with reference TRBV7-6 and TRBJ2-1 gives the whole variable domain GAGVSQSPRYKVTKRGQDVALRCDPISGHVSLYWYRQALGQGPEFLTYFNYEAQQDKSGLPNDRFSAERPEGSISTLTIQRTEQRDSAMYRCASSSRGRDEQFFGPGTRLTVL.

The V call is TRBV15, the J call TRBJ2-7; tentatively, D is TRBD2 (5 bases). V was clipped by 2 bases and J by 0 bases, with 17 bases between them. This CDR3 contains 17 residues. Germline CDR1 is LNHNV and CDR2 is YYDKDF (reference sequence). The CDR3 nucleotides read TGTGCCACCAGCAGATTGGCCGGTCCGGGGAACTCCTACGAGCAGTACTTC. Its translation: CATSRLAGPGNSYEQYF.

This clone occurred a few times. This sample also contains other DNA sequences that code for the same CDR3. This chain joins TRBV9 and TRBJ2-7; 10 bases are shared with TRBD2. Germline V gene lookup returns CDR1 SGDLS and CDR2 YYNGEE. CDR3 length equals 14 residues. J lost 3 bases, V lost 0 bases, and 0 bases had no gene match. Here the CDR3 reads CASSVGLAGYEQYF. As DNA, the CDR3 is TGTGCCAGCAGCGTAGGACTAGCGGGCTACGAGCAGTACTTC.

This chain joins TRBV4-3 and TRBJ1-6; possibly TRBD1 for D (5 bases). CDR3 size: 16 residues. V lost 1 base to trimming and J lost 8 bases, with 15 bases between them. Germline V lookup: CDR1 LGHNA, CDR2 YSLEER. The CDR3 is CASSQATGRLDSPLHF. The CDR3, as DNA: TGCGCCAGCAGCCAAGCAACAGGCCGTCTGGATTCACCCCTCCACTTT.

In DNA, the CDR3 is TGTGCCAGCAGTGGGGCAGCCTATAATTCACCCCTCCACTTT. Its protein is CASSGAAYNSPLHF. The rearrangement joins TRBV2 to TRBJ1-6; D remains ambiguous. The CDR3 has 14 residues. With 4 bases removed from V and 2 bases from J, the gap between germline ends came to 6 bases. Germline-derived CDR1 and CDR2 are SNHLY and FYNNEI. The full variable domain, rest sourced from reference TRBV2 and TRBJ1-6, is EPEVTQTPSHQVTQMGQEVILRCVPISNHLYFYWYRQILGQKVEFLVSFYNNEISEKSEIFDDQFSVERPDGSNFTLKIRSTKLEDSAMYFCASSGAAYNSPLHFGNGTRLTVT.

V and J are TRBV7-8 and TRBJ2-7; 14 bases match TRBD2. Germline CDR1 SGHVS, CDR2 FQNEAQ. The J segment lost 0 bases and the V segment lost 3 bases, leaving 7 bases of the junction unmatched. The CDR3 length is 18 residues. The CDR3 bases are TGTGCCAGCAGCTTGGGACTAGCGGGGGAGAGGAGCTCCTACGAGCAGTACGTC. It specifies CASSLGLAGERSSYEQYV.

V and J are TRBV27 and TRBJ2-2; 14 bases are shared with TRBD2. J gave up 4 bases and V 6 bases, and 10 bases lay outside the gene matches. CDR1 MNHEY and CDR2 SMNVEV come from the germline V gene (reference sequence). The CDR3 has 18 amino acids. CDR3 sequence reads: CASRPTSGGVMGTGELFF. CDR3 sequence (DNA): TGTGCCAGCAGGCCGACTAGCGGGGGGGTGATGGGCACCGGGGAGCTGTTTTTT.

V is TRBV15 and J is TRBJ2-3, with TRBD1 matching 9 bases. Per germline, CDR1 LNHNV and CDR2 YYDKDF (reference sequence). The V and J ends lost 6 bases and 2 bases, in that order; junction bases with no gene match: 3. This CDR3 has 14 residues. CDR3 sequence (DNA): TGTGCCACCAGGCGGGACAGGGTCACAGATACGCAGTATTTT. Its translation: CATRRDRVTDTQYF.

The J gene is TRBJ1-4, the V gene TRBV11-1; a possible D gene is TRBD1 (5 bases). Germline V gene data show CDR1 as SGHAT and CDR2 as FQDESV (reference sequence). V was clipped by 5 bases and J by 0 bases, with 7 bases between them. CDR3 length equals 14 residues. The CDR3 reads CASSATATNEKLFF. The CDR3 DNA is TGTGCCAGCAGCGCGACAGCAACTAATGAAAAACTGTTTTTT.

This clone was counted a single time. This chain links TRBV4-3 with TRBJ2-7, with D perhaps matching TRBD2 (6 bases). CDR1 and CDR2 (germline): LGHNA, YSLEER. The CDR3 consists of 14 residues. Trimming took off 1 base at V and 2 bases at J, with 9 bases between the two ends. The CDR3 DNA reads TGCGCCAGCAGCCAAGTCGGAGGGGCCTACGAGCAGTACTTC. Protein: CASSQVGGAYEQYF.